This is a list of T cell receptor beta chains from one sample in a study of control samples from healthy donors and cancer patients. Assay: immunoSEQ multiplex PCR; the TCRdb copy retains only in-frame clones and omits some. The sample's table shows about 210,000 clones. Sequencing used blood. These receptors were collected from a young woman in good health. The CDR3 runs from the conserved cysteine through the conserved F or W. The D gene is left open where the match is weak.

d_call: TRBD1; v_call: TRBV5-1; j_call: TRBJ1-1; cdr3_aa: CASSLGTGVGTFF; cdr3_nt: TGCGCCAGCAGCTTGGGGACAGGGGTGGGAACTTTCTTT
d_call: NA; v_call: TRBV28; j_call: TRBJ1-2; cdr3_aa: CASTSQGVHYGYTF; cdr3_nt: TGTGCCAGCACCTCCCAGGGAGTACACTATGGCTACACCTTC
d_call: NA; v_call: TRBV3-1/TRBV3-2; j_call: TRBJ2-2; cdr3_aa: CASSQAKTGTNRGTGELFF; cdr3_nt: TGTGCCAGCAGCCAAGCCAAAACCGGGACGAACAGAGGCACCGGGGAGCTGTTTTTT
d_call: TRBD1; v_call: TRBV7-8; j_call: TRBJ1-6; cdr3_aa: CASSLGSDRGGSYNSPLHF; cdr3_nt: TGTGCCAGCAGCTTAGGGTCGGACAGGGGAGGGTCCTATAATTCACCCCTCCACTTT
d_call: NA; v_call: TRBV28; j_call: TRBJ1-5; cdr3_aa: CASTPDRAGKTVSQPQHF; cdr3_nt: TGTGCCAGCACCCCCGACCGAGCAGGGAAGACGGTAAGTCAGCCCCAGCATTTT
d_call: NA; v_call: TRBV2; j_call: TRBJ1-1; cdr3_aa: CASKIRAMNTEAFF; cdr3_nt: TGTGCCAGCAAAATAAGGGCAATGAACACTGAAGCTTTCTTT
d_call: NA; v_call: TRBV6-1; j_call: TRBJ2-5; cdr3_aa: CASSDRGGETQYF; cdr3_nt: TGTGCCAGCAGTGACCGTGGGGGAGAGACCCAGTACTTC
d_call: TRBD1; v_call: TRBV5-1; j_call: TRBJ2-2; cdr3_aa: CASSSPSGTGITGELFF; cdr3_nt: TGCGCCAGCAGCTCTCCCTCGGGGACAGGGATAACCGGGGAGCTGTTTTTT
d_call: NA; v_call: TRBV12-3/TRBV12-4; j_call: TRBJ1-2; cdr3_aa: CASSPDAYYGYTF; cdr3_nt: TGTGCCAGCAGTCCGGACGCCTATTATGGCTACACCTTC
d_call: NA; v_call: TRBV11-2; j_call: TRBJ1-1; cdr3_aa: CASSLSVTEAFF; cdr3_nt: TGTGCCAGCAGCTTGAGTGTTACTGAAGCTTTCTTT
d_call: TRBD2; v_call: TRBV7-8; j_call: TRBJ2-3; cdr3_aa: CASSRKGLAGGADTQYF; cdr3_nt: TGTGCCAGCAGCCGGAAGGGACTAGCGGGGGGAGCAGATACGCAGTATTTT
d_call: NA; v_call: TRBV4-1; j_call: TRBJ1-2; cdr3_aa: CASSHPMRKLGWGYTF; cdr3_nt: TGCGCCAGCAGCCACCCCATGAGGAAACTGGGCTGGGGCTACACCTTC
d_call: TRBD2; v_call: TRBV11-2; j_call: TRBJ2-3; cdr3_aa: CASSLEPSGGADTQYF; cdr3_nt: TGTGCCAGCAGCTTAGAACCTAGCGGGGGGGCAGATACGCAGTATTTT
d_call: NA; v_call: TRBV24-1; j_call: TRBJ2-3; cdr3_aa: CATSDPGAYTDTQYF; cdr3_nt: TGTGCCACCAGTGATCCCGGGGCGTACACAGATACGCAGTATTTT
d_call: TRBD1; v_call: TRBV30; j_call: TRBJ1-3; cdr3_aa: CAWSRDRGLNTIYF; cdr3_nt: TGTGCCTGGAGCCGAGACAGGGGGCTAAACACCATATATTTT
d_call: TRBD2; v_call: TRBV6-2/TRBV6-3; j_call: TRBJ2-3; cdr3_aa: CASSPRGGGTDTQYF; cdr3_nt: TGTGCCAGCAGTCCCCGCGGGGGAGGCACAGATACGCAGTATTTT
d_call: TRBD1; v_call: TRBV28; j_call: TRBJ2-2; cdr3_aa: CASSLRTGSNTGELFF; cdr3_nt: TGTGCCAGCAGCCTCCGGACAGGTTCGAACACCGGGGAGCTGTTTTTT
d_call: NA; v_call: TRBV27; j_call: TRBJ1-2; cdr3_aa: CASSLGDGSYGYTF; cdr3_nt: TGTGCCAGCAGTTTAGGGGACGGAAGCTATGGCTACACCTTC
d_call: TRBD2; v_call: TRBV18; j_call: TRBJ2-1; cdr3_aa: CASSQLAGGPGEQFF; cdr3_nt: TGTGCCAGCTCGCAACTAGCGGGGGGGCCTGGGGAGCAGTTCTTC
d_call: TRBD1; v_call: TRBV19; j_call: TRBJ2-7; cdr3_aa: CASSLTGSEQYF; cdr3_nt: TGTGCCAGTAGTTTGACAGGGAGCGAGCAGTACTTC
d_call: TRBD1; v_call: TRBV5-1; j_call: TRBJ1-4; cdr3_aa: CASSLQPRMTGGGEKLFF; cdr3_nt: TGCGCCAGCAGCCTTCAACCCAGGATGACAGGGGGTGGTGAAAAACTGTTTTTT
d_call: TRBD2; v_call: TRBV15; j_call: TRBJ2-1; cdr3_aa: CATSRTTSGGPAALYNEQFF; cdr3_nt: TGTGCCACCAGCAGGACAACTAGCGGGGGCCCAGCGGCGCTTTACAATGAGCAGTTCTTC
d_call: NA; v_call: TRBV7-6; j_call: TRBJ2-1; cdr3_aa: CASTTGLEQFF; cdr3_nt: TGTGCCAGCACCACAGGGCTTGAGCAGTTCTTC
d_call: TRBD1; v_call: TRBV5-1; j_call: TRBJ2-1; cdr3_aa: CASKALGQGMTNEQFF; cdr3_nt: TGCGCCAGCAAAGCCCTGGGACAGGGTATGACCAATGAGCAGTTCTTC
d_call: NA; v_call: TRBV5-1; j_call: TRBJ2-1; cdr3_aa: CASSLGTYNEQFF; cdr3_nt: TGCGCCAGCAGCCTCGGGACTTACAATGAGCAGTTCTTC
d_call: NA; v_call: TRBV12-3/TRBV12-4; j_call: TRBJ2-7; cdr3_aa: CASSLLSYEQYF; cdr3_nt: TGTGCCAGCAGCCTCTTGAGCTACGAGCAGTACTTC
d_call: NA; v_call: TRBV3-1/TRBV3-2; j_call: TRBJ2-1; cdr3_aa: CASSQEGGPYNEQFF; cdr3_nt: TGTGCCAGCAGCCAGGAGGGGGGGCCTTACAATGAGCAGTTCTTC
d_call: NA; v_call: TRBV27; j_call: TRBJ2-3; cdr3_aa: CASSLRGDTQYF; cdr3_nt: TGTGCCAGCAGTTTAAGGGGGGATACGCAGTATTTT
d_call: NA; v_call: TRBV9; j_call: TRBJ1-1; cdr3_aa: CASSARRGEVTEAFF; cdr3_nt: TGTGCCAGCAGCGCTCGAAGGGGGGAGGTAACTGAAGCTTTCTTT
d_call: TRBD2; v_call: TRBV7-2; j_call: TRBJ2-3; cdr3_aa: CASSSNGLEGDTQYF; cdr3_nt: TGTGCCAGCAGCTCAAACGGACTAGAGGGAGATACGCAGTATTTT
d_call: NA; v_call: TRBV6-5; j_call: TRBJ1-2; cdr3_aa: CASRRSIEGRYTF; cdr3_nt: TGTGCCAGCCGGAGGTCTATCGAAGGACGCTACACCTTC
d_call: NA; v_call: TRBV5-1; j_call: TRBJ1-6; cdr3_aa: CASSLAGGYSPLHF; cdr3_nt: TGCGCCAGCAGCTTGGCGGGGGGTTATTCACCCCTCCACTTT
d_call: TRBD2; v_call: TRBV4-1; j_call: TRBJ2-3; cdr3_aa: CASSPRTSPSTDTQYF; cdr3_nt: TGCGCCAGCAGCCCGCGGACTAGCCCAAGCACAGATACGCAGTATTTT
d_call: NA; v_call: TRBV7-9; j_call: TRBJ1-4; cdr3_aa: CASSQAGEKLFF; cdr3_nt: TGTGCCAGCAGCCAGGCCGGGGAAAAACTGTTTTTT
d_call: NA; v_call: TRBV25-1; j_call: TRBJ2-7; cdr3_aa: CASSRDGSYEQYF; cdr3_nt: TGTGCCAGCAGCCGGGACGGATCCTACGAGCAGTACTTC
d_call: TRBD1; v_call: TRBV7-2; j_call: TRBJ1-5; cdr3_aa: CASSLSANRGNQPQHF; cdr3_nt: TGTGCCAGCAGCTTAAGTGCGAACAGGGGAAATCAGCCCCAGCATTTT
d_call: NA; v_call: TRBV7-7; j_call: TRBJ2-7; cdr3_aa: CASSLGVGGPEQYF; cdr3_nt: TGTGCTAGCAGCTTAGGCGTAGGGGGGCCCGAGCAGTACTTC
d_call: TRBD1; v_call: TRBV4-2; j_call: TRBJ1-4; cdr3_aa: CASSQEVGTGNEKLFF; cdr3_nt: TGTGCCAGCAGCCAAGAAGTCGGGACAGGGAACGAAAAACTGTTTTTT
d_call: NA; v_call: TRBV9; j_call: TRBJ2-2; cdr3_aa: CASSVVGRGRGTGELFF; cdr3_nt: TGTGCCAGCAGCGTAGTGGGCAGGGGACGGGGCACCGGGGAGCTGTTTTTT
d_call: NA; v_call: TRBV19; j_call: TRBJ1-2; cdr3_aa: CASSMPPDSYGYTF; cdr3_nt: TGTGCCAGTAGTATGCCCCCCGACAGCTATGGCTACACCTTC
d_call: TRBD1; v_call: TRBV5-1; j_call: TRBJ1-4; cdr3_aa: CASSLDRGRSELFF; cdr3_nt: TGCGCCAGCAGCTTGGACAGGGGTAGGTCGGAACTGTTTTTT
d_call: TRBD1; v_call: TRBV28; j_call: TRBJ1-1; cdr3_aa: CASSGQGAWNTEAFF; cdr3_nt: TGTGCCAGCAGTGGACAGGGGGCTTGGAACACTGAAGCTTTCTTT
d_call: NA; v_call: TRBV4-1; j_call: TRBJ1-6; cdr3_aa: CASSFLGPVPSYNSPLHF; cdr3_nt: TGCGCCAGCAGCTTCCTGGGACCCGTACCCTCCTATAATTCACCCCTCCACTTT
d_call: TRBD1; v_call: TRBV5-5; j_call: TRBJ1-5; cdr3_aa: CASSEGTGGFNQPQHF; cdr3_nt: TGTGCCAGCAGCGAGGGGACAGGGGGCTTCAATCAGCCCCAGCATTTT
d_call: TRBD2; v_call: TRBV25-1; j_call: TRBJ2-7; cdr3_aa: CASSEWSAGSYEQYF; cdr3_nt: TGTGCCAGCAGTGAATGGTCAGCGGGATCCTACGAGCAGTACTTC
d_call: TRBD2; v_call: TRBV4-2; j_call: TRBJ2-2; cdr3_aa: CASSQDGGGETGELFF; cdr3_nt: TGTGCCAGCAGCCAAGATGGCGGGGGGGAGACCGGGGAGCTGTTTTTT
d_call: NA; v_call: TRBV9; j_call: TRBJ2-7; cdr3_aa: CASSVEGTVGTYEQYF; cdr3_nt: TGTGCCAGCAGCGTAGAGGGGACGGTGGGGACCTACGAGCAGTACTTC
d_call: NA; v_call: TRBV7-2; j_call: TRBJ2-5; cdr3_aa: CASSLGRGGPGVQYF; cdr3_nt: TGTGCCAGCAGCTTAGGTCGGGGAGGCCCGGGAGTCCAGTACTTC
d_call: NA; v_call: TRBV21-1; j_call: TRBJ1-2; cdr3_aa: CVSSKAFASSNVGYTF; cdr3_nt: TGTGTCAGCAGCAAAGCTTTTGCATCTAGTAACGTTGGCTACACCTTC
d_call: TRBD1; v_call: TRBV28; j_call: TRBJ2-5; cdr3_aa: CASRTGTGDMETQYF; cdr3_nt: TGTGCCAGCCGTACCGGGACAGGGGATATGGAGACCCAGTACTTC